A single sample is the source of the 27 T cell receptor beta chains below, sequenced in a study of CD8 T cells in ankylosing spondylitis. TCRdb reprocessed the 5' RACE reads with MiXCR, giving one entry per CDR3 protein. The table includes almost 250,000 distinct CDR3 sequences, 30% to 35% detected once. Sequencing was done on a sample of blood, either unsorted or a sorted T cell fraction (not recorded which). The receptors were gathered from a male donor with ankylosing spondylitis or in good health (not recorded which).

This chain joins TRBV27 and TRBJ2-3; 7 bases map to TRBD2. Germline V gene sequence: CDR1 MNHEY, CDR2 SMNVEV (reference sequence). CDR3 length: 16 residues. V lost 6 bases, J lost 2 bases, and 11 bases stayed unmatched. The CDR3 sequence: CASSPRLASPTDTQYF. The CDR3 DNA reads TGTGCCAGCAGCCCGCGACTAGCTTCTCCCACAGATACGCAGTATTTT.

The chain combines TRBV12-3 or TRBV12-4 with TRBJ1-2; unclear D gene. V lost 1 base, J lost 4 bases, and 7 bases lay in between. The CDR3 has 13 residues. This CDR3 reads CASSLGGFYGYTF. CDR3 DNA sequence: TGTGCCAGCAGTTTAGGCGGGTTCTATGGCTACACCTTC.

This clonotype was counted at least ten times. The V and J genes are TRBV7-6 and TRBJ2-1; 9 nucleotides line up with TRBD1. The CDR3 runs to 17 residues. V lost 4 bases and J lost 9; bases outside the gene matches: 16. CDR1 and CDR2 from the germline V gene are SGHVS and FNYEAQ. CDR3 nucleotides: TGTGCCAGCAGCTCCACCTACGGTGGACAGGGGTTGAGTGAGCAGTTCTTC. Amino acids: CASSSTYGGQGLSEQFF.

The genes are TRBV12-3 or TRBV12-4 and TRBJ2-3; 7 nucleotides match TRBD1. V shed 6 bases, J shed 4 bases, and the junction held 4 bases outside the gene matches. The CDR3 has 13 amino acids. Written as DNA, the CDR3 is TGTGCCAGCAGAGGGGGCGGCGCAGATACGCAGTATTTT. The encoded protein is CASRGGGADTQYF.

There are a few counts of this clonotype. The J gene is TRBJ1-1, the V gene TRBV15; a weak D match, TRBD1 (5 bases). This CDR3 has 15 residues. Trimming took 0 bases from V and 1 from J, leaving 9 bases between them. Germline loops: CDR1 LNHNV, CDR2 YYDKDF (reference sequence). In DNA, the CDR3 is TGTGCCACCAGCAGAGATTCGCAGGGGAACACTGAAGCTTTCTTT. This encodes CATSRDSQGNTEAFF.

The genes are TRBV12-3 or TRBV12-4 and TRBJ2-3; 7 nucleotides match TRBD1. The CDR3 is made up of 15 amino acids. The trim removed 7 bases at V and 4 bases at J, leaving 11 bases unmatched. For the CDR3, the DNA is TGTGCCAGCACCGGGACAGTTCAGGGAGCAGATACGCAGTATTTT. Amino acids: CASTGTVQGADTQYF.

In its sample, this clonotype was seen a few times. The J gene is TRBJ1-1, the V gene TRBV12-3 or TRBV12-4; D is undetermined. This CDR3 is 13 amino acids long. With 6 bases removed from V and 1 base from J, the gap between germline ends came to 9 bases. CDR3 DNA sequence: TGTGCCAGCAGCCTCAGGTGGAACACTGAAGCTTTCTTT. Residues: CASSLRWNTEAFF.

V is TRBV28 and J is TRBJ2-7, with D hard to call. The length of the CDR3 is 13 residues. In germline, CDR1 is MDHEN, CDR2 SYDVKM. V was clipped by 5 bases and J by 5 bases, with 13 bases between them. The CDR3, as DNA: TGTGCCAGCAGTCCCAGTTCGACGGACGAGCAGTACTTC. Translation: CASSPSSTDEQYF.

This chain uses TRBV20-1 with TRBJ2-2; no firm D call. The CDR3 covers 15 residues. Trimming left V 1 base short and J 1 base short, with 10 bases between. CDR1 is DFQATT and CDR2 is SNEGSKA in the germline V gene (reference sequence). The CDR3 DNA reads TGCAGTGCTAGAGGGACGGCGGAGAACACCGGGGAGCTGTTTTTT. Translation: CSARGTAENTGELFF.

The chain carries TRBV6-1 and TRBJ1-1; TRBD1 is a possible D gene (5 bases). V lost 6 bases and J 6 bases, leaving 14 bases between the germline ends. This CDR3 region has 13 residues. From germline, CDR1 is MNHNS and CDR2 SASEGT. This chain's CDR3 is CASRRAEGAEAFF. As DNA, the CDR3 is TGTGCCAGCAGGAGGGCCGAAGGGGCTGAAGCTTTCTTT.

V gene TRBV20-1 combines with J gene TRBJ2-7; perhaps TRBD1 as D (6 bases). Germline V gene data show CDR1 as DFQATT and CDR2 as SNEGSKA (reference sequence). The CDR3 contains 14 residues. V was cut by 1 base and J by 0 bases, with 10 bases left in between. The CDR3 sequence is CSARGQGFSYEQYF. The CDR3 DNA reads TGCAGTGCTAGAGGGCAGGGGTTCTCCTACGAGCAGTACTTC.

This clonotype was counted between two and nine times. The V call is TRBV6-4, the J call TRBJ2-2; D not resolved. The V gene's germline CDR1 is MRHNA and CDR2 SNTAGT. There are 14 residues in the CDR3. V lost 0 bases and J lost 3, with 5 bases in between. CDR3 nucleotide sequence: TGTGCCAGCAGTGACTCGGCCCACACCGGGGAGCTGTTTTTT. This encodes CASSDSAHTGELFF.

The chain couples TRBV25-1 to TRBJ2-7, with 7 bases fitting TRBD1. The V gene end was trimmed by 4 bases and the J gene end by 2 bases; junction bases not matched to a gene: 11. The CDR3 is made up of 16 amino acids. Per the germline V gene, CDR1 is MGHDK and CDR2 is SYGVNS. This CDR3 reads CASSGAYRGLPYEQYF. CDR3 in DNA: TGTGCCAGCAGTGGGGCGTACAGGGGTTTACCCTACGAGCAGTACTTC.

The chain recombines TRBV7-2 with TRBJ2-1, with a weak D call TRBD2 (6 bases). Germline loops: CDR1 SGHTA, CDR2 FQGNSA. V lost 1 base to trimming and J lost 4 bases, with 11 bases between them. The CDR3 extends over 15 amino acids. The CDR3 protein is CASSLVSGPYNEQFF. DNA for the CDR3: TGTGCCAGCAGCTTAGTGAGCGGGCCTTACAATGAGCAGTTCTTC.

This clonotype has a count of ten or more. The J gene is TRBJ1-1, the V gene TRBV29-1, with D maybe TRBD1 (5 bases). CDR1 is SQVTM and CDR2 is ANQGSEA in the germline V gene. V was clipped by 3 bases and J by 4 bases, with 12 bases between them. The CDR3 has 13 residues. The CDR3 DNA reads TGCAGCGTTGACGCAGGCGGGGGCACTGAAGCTTTCTTT. It specifies CSVDAGGGTEAFF.

In its sample, this clonotype was seen a few times. The CDR3 reads CSAGTGTNYEQYF. The CDR3 DNA reads as TGCAGTGCTGGGACGGGGACCAACTACGAGCAGTACTTC. The J gene is TRBJ2-7, the V gene TRBV20-1, with D perhaps given as TRBD1 or TRBD2 (5 bases each). This CDR3 comprises 13 residues. The germline CDR1 and CDR2 sequences are DFQATT and SNEGSKA (reference sequence). The V gene lost 5 bases and the J gene lost 3 bases, with 14 bases spanning the gap.

V is TRBV20-1 and J is TRBJ2-5, with 10 bases identical to TRBD2. Trimming took 8 bases from V and 3 from J; bases not matched to a gene: 9. In germline, CDR1 is DFQATT, CDR2 SNEGSKA (reference sequence). The CDR3 totals 14 residues. CDR3 nucleotide sequence: TGCAGTACAGGAGCGGGGGGGCCGAAAGAGACCCAGTACTTC. Encoded protein: CSTGAGGPKETQYF.

Many counts were recorded for this clonotype. The J gene is TRBJ2-7, the V gene TRBV20-1; 9 positions agree with TRBD1. J gave up 7 bases and V 3 bases, and 10 bases lay outside the gene matches. Looked up from germline, CDR1 is DFQATT and CDR2 is SNEGSKA (reference sequence). The CDR3 consists of 14 residues. The DNA for the CDR3 is TGCAGTGCTAGGGCGACAGGGGGATTGGAGGAGCAGTACTTC. Its protein is CSARATGGLEEQYF.

V usage is TRBV20-1 and J usage is TRBJ2-3; D is unresolved. From germline, CDR1 is DFQATT and CDR2 SNEGSKA (reference sequence). Trimming left V 6 bases short and J 2 bases short, with 21 bases between. This CDR3 is 16 amino acids long. The CDR3 DNA is TGCAGTGCCACGTATCTGGGAAGACTGAACACAGATACGCAGTATTTT. Translation gives CSATYLGRLNTDTQYF.

This clonotype was recorded a few times. This chain connects TRBV7-9 to TRBJ2-5; TRBD2 aligns across 8 bases. With V trimmed by 3 bases and J by 3 bases, 12 bases remained unmatched. This CDR3 comprises 17 residues. CDR1 is SEHNR and CDR2 is FQNEAQ in the germline V gene (reference sequence). The CDR3 region has the DNA TGTGCCAGCAGCTTTGAGCCAGCGGGGGCGAACAAAGAGACCCAGTACTTC. This codes for CASSFEPAGANKETQYF.

The chain uses TRBV12-3 or TRBV12-4 and TRBJ1-1, with 7 bases lining up with TRBD1. V gave up 7 bases and J gave up 5 bases; unmatched junction bases: 7. The CDR3 consists of 13 residues. CDR3 in amino acids: CASTLGQLTEAFF. The CDR3 nucleotides are TGTGCCAGCACCCTGGGACAGCTGACTGAAGCTTTCTTT.

This rearrangement joins TRBV5-1 to TRBJ2-1; D is uncertain. The CDR3 contains 17 residues. Looked up from germline, CDR1 is SGHRS and CDR2 is YFSETQ. The germline V and J ends were trimmed by 2 bases and 0 bases, with 15 bases remaining between them. This CDR3 reads CASSLGLTSRSYNEQFF. In DNA, the CDR3 is TGCGCCAGCAGCTTAGGGCTGACTTCTCGCTCCTACAATGAGCAGTTCTTC.

This clonotype was seen only a few times. The chain links TRBV27 to TRBJ2-7; 9 nucleotides match TRBD1. Germline V gene data show CDR1 as MNHEY and CDR2 as SMNVEV (reference sequence). The ends lost 8 bases at V and 6 bases at J; junction bases unmatched: 8. The CDR3 sequence is 13 residues long. This CDR3 reads CASGRTGAIEQYF. The CDR3, as DNA: TGTGCCAGCGGGAGGACAGGGGCTATCGAGCAGTACTTC.

This chain uses TRBV7-9 with TRBJ2-1; tentative D call: TRBD2 (5 bases). The CDR3 consists of 12 residues. The germline V gene encodes CDR1 SEHNR and CDR2 FQNEAQ (reference sequence). Trimming cost V 0 bases and J 13 bases, with 10 bases left between them. As DNA, the CDR3 is TGTGCCAGCAGCTTAGCCGGCGGGTCTCAGTTCTTC. This gives the protein CASSLAGGSQFF.

The chain uses TRBV6-1 and TRBJ2-3; D could derive from TRBD1 or TRBD2 (5 bases each). The CDR3 spans 16 residues. The V gene lost 5 bases and the J gene lost 2 bases, with 17 bases spanning the gap. Germline assignment: CDR1 MNHNS and CDR2 SASEGT. In DNA form, the CDR3 reads TGTGCCAGCAGTATAATGTTTGGGGGACCCACAGATACGCAGTATTTT. Translated, it gives CASSIMFGGPTDTQYF.

This clonotype was seen a few times. DNA of the CDR3: TGCAGTGCTAACGCCAGGGGTTACGAGCAGTACTTC. Amino acids: CSANARGYEQYF. The gene calls are TRBV20-1 and TRBJ2-7, with TRBD1 as a possible D gene (6 bases). Trimming shortened V by 4 bases and J by 4 bases, and 11 bases separated the two germline ends. This CDR3 spans 12 amino acids. CDR1 DFQATT and CDR2 SNEGSKA come from the germline V gene (reference sequence).

This clonotype was recorded only once. CDR3 residues: CASSFSWQGPGELFF. CDR3 DNA: TGTGCCAGCAGTTTTTCGTGGCAGGGCCCCGGGGAGCTGTTTTTT. The chain combines TRBV27 with TRBJ2-2; a possible D gene is TRBD1 (5 bases). V was cut by 3 bases and J by 6 bases, with 14 bases left in between. Germline CDR1 is MNHEY and CDR2 is SMNVEV (reference sequence). The CDR3 totals 15 residues.